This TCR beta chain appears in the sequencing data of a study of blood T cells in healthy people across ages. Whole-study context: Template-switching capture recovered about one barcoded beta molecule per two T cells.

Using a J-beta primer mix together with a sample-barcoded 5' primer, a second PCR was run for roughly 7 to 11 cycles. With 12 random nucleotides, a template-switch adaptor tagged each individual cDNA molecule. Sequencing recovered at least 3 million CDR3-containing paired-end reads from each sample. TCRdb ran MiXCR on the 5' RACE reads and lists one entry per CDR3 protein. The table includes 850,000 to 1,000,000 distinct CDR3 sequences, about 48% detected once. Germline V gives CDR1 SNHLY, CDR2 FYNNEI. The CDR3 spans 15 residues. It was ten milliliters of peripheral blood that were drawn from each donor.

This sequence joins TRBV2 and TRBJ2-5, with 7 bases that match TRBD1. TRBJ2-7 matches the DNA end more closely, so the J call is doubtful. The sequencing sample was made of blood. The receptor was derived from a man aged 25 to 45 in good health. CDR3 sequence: CASSELADRTYEQYF. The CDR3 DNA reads TGTGCCAGCAGTGAACTCGCGGACAGGACCTACGAGCAGTACTTC.